This is a list of T cell receptor beta chains from one sample in a study of human T cells and chemical hapten exposure. TCRdb independently ran MiXCR on the RACE reads; one entry per CDR3 protein. Of about 290,000 distinct CDR3 sequences listed, approximately 8% are singletons. Sequences were derived from whole blood, sampled in connection with sensitization to the hapten diphenylcyclopropenone (DPC). All receptors derive from a man aged 18 to 29 with alopecia areata. Some clones in this sample may be carry-over from other donors' samples. Each CDR3 is given without its conserved first and last residue. D genes are given only for firm matches.

12,TRBV7-9,NA,TRBJ2-7,ASSSTRQSYEQY
12,TRBV7-2,NA,TRBJ2-3,ASSLGVGQDTQY
12,TRBV5-1,NA,TRBJ1-2,ASSSERGAYGYT
14,TRBV2,NA,TRBJ1-2,ASSQSWTDTNYGYT
11,TRBV7-9,NA,TRBJ1-5,ASSSYNNQPQH
10,TRBV12-3/TRBV12-4,NA,TRBJ2-7,ASRRGGFGQY
13,TRBV6-2/TRBV6-3,TRBD2,TRBJ2-3,ASRGLAGEQDTQY
15,TRBV21-1,NA,TRBJ2-6,ASSIWTGGSGANVLT
12,TRBV27,NA,TRBJ1-4,ASSLLQGNGKLF
11,TRBV24-1,NA,TRBJ2-1,ATSTEVGGEQF
14,TRBV7-8,NA,TRBJ1-4,ASSLRVRPEIEKLF
10,TRBV7-9,NA,TRBJ2-1,ASSIRSNEQF
9,TRBV20-1,TRBD1,TRBJ2-7,SAREGTDQY
13,TRBV7-2,NA,TRBJ2-7,ASSPRSAETYEQY
11,TRBV10-3,NA,TRBJ1-1,AISEQGNTEAF
13,TRBV5-4,NA,TRBJ2-7,ASSSFRESSYEQY
10,TRBV12-3/TRBV12-4,NA,TRBJ1-1,ANNTPGPEAF
10,TRBV2,NA,TRBJ1-6,ASSVGDSPLH
12,TRBV4-3,NA,TRBJ1-1,ASSQRQLNTEAF
14,TRBV4-3,NA,TRBJ1-6,ASSQDRSGSNSPLH
12,TRBV20-1,NA,TRBJ1-2,SARVVQDDYGYT
13,TRBV6-5,NA,TRBJ1-2,ASSYSARGSYGYT
12,TRBV6-5,TRBD1,TRBJ1-2,ASSGLGQDYGYT
13,TRBV5-1,NA,TRBJ2-7,ASSLEGHISYEQY
13,TRBV6-5,TRBD1,TRBJ1-2,ASSRGTESFYGYT
11,TRBV6-5,NA,TRBJ2-3,ASSRGGTDTQY